One and the same sample provided the 20 T cell receptor beta chains below, sequenced in a study of STAT5B mutations in CD4+ large granular lymphocyte leukemia. The protocol was immunoSEQ multiplex PCR, while the TCRdb copy is restricted to in-frame clones and leaves out a portion. The data hold fewer than 45,000 clones, with roughly 80% observed a single time. The specimen sequenced was CD4+ T cells from blood buffy coats. These receptor sequences come from a human donor in good health.

This clone has just a few counts. The chain has TRBV2 and TRBJ1-5; TRBD1 might be the D (5 bases). The CDR3 loop spans 14 amino acids. Deletions cut 8 bases from V and 4 bases from J, with 15 bases between. Looked up from germline, CDR1 is SNHLY and CDR2 is FYNNEI. The CDR3 nucleotides are TGTGCCAGCGCCTTTCAGGACACAAATCAGCCCCAGCATTTT. This gives the protein CASAFQDTNQPQHF.

The J gene is TRBJ2-3, the V gene TRBV7-8; 8 bases are shared with TRBD2. Germline V gene data show CDR1 as SGHVS and CDR2 as FQNEAQ. J lost 0 bases, V lost 4 bases, and 3 bases had no gene match. This CDR3 spans 15 amino acids. CDR3 residues: CASSSGGTSTDTQYF. The CDR3, as DNA: TGTGCCAGCAGCTCGGGAGGGACTAGCACAGATACGCAGTATTTT.

This clone occurred once. The DNA of the CDR3 is TGTGCCATCAGTGCCGGACTAGCGGGAGTTTCTGGGGCCAACGTCCTGACTTTC. Its protein product is CAISAGLAGVSGANVLTF. The chain has TRBV10-3 and TRBJ2-6; 13 positions agree with TRBD2. CDR1 and CDR2 (germline): ENHRY, SYGVKD. V dropped 4 bases and J dropped 1; count of bases not matched to a gene: 4. The CDR3 loop spans 18 amino acids.

V and J are TRBV19 and TRBJ1-1; no reliable D call. Germline CDR1 reads LNHDA; CDR2 reads SQIVND (reference sequence). Trimming cost V 7 bases and J 1 base, with 13 bases left between them. The CDR3 loop spans 14 amino acids. The CDR3 DNA is TGTGCCAGTAATCGGGGAGTCCGGAACACTGAAGCTTTCTTT. This translates into CASNRGVRNTEAFF. Full variable domain (remainder filled in from reference TRBV19 and TRBJ1-1): DGGITQSPKYLFRKEGQNVTLSCEQNLNHDAMYWYRQDPGQGLRLIYYSQIVNDFQKGDIAEGYSVSREKKESFPLTVTSAQKNPTAFYLCASNRGVRNTEAFFGQGTRLTVV.

This chain links TRBV29-1 with TRBJ1-1; no reliable D call. Germline V lookup: CDR1 SQVTM, CDR2 ANQGSEA. The germline V and J ends were trimmed by 7 bases and 0 bases, with 18 bases remaining between them. There are 15 residues in the CDR3. The CDR3 protein is CSASTRDLMNTEAFF. The CDR3, as DNA: TGCAGCGCCAGTACACGGGATCTTATGAACACTGAAGCTTTCTTT.

In DNA, the CDR3 is TGTGCCAGCAGTGAGTCGACTAGCGGGTCTGAGCAGTTCTTC. This translates into CASSESTSGSEQFF. The V and J genes are TRBV2 and TRBJ2-1; the match to TRBD2 covers 10 bases. Per germline, CDR1 SNHLY and CDR2 FYNNEI. The CDR3 contains 14 residues. V dropped 3 bases and J dropped 9; count of bases not matched to a gene: 5. Full variable domain (missing parts from reference TRBV2 and TRBJ2-1): EPEVTQTPSHQVTQMGQEVILRCVPISNHLYFYWYRQILGQKVEFLVSFYNNEISEKSEIFDDQFSVERPDGSNFTLKIRSTKLEDSAMYFCASSESTSGSEQFFGPGTRLTVL.

The chain combines TRBV19 with TRBJ2-7, with 8 bases identical to TRBD2. The germline CDR1 and CDR2 sequences are LNHDA and SQIVND (reference sequence). This CDR3 is 13 amino acids long. With V trimmed by 10 bases and J by 4 bases, 9 bases remained unmatched. CDR3 residues: CATLLAGRYEQYF. The CDR3 DNA is TGTGCCACCCTTTTAGCGGGAAGGTACGAGCAGTACTTC.

This chain joins TRBV4-1 and TRBJ2-2; weak D call: TRBD1 (8 bases). V lost 8 bases and J 3 bases, leaving 19 bases between the germline ends. This CDR3 is built from 16 residues. Germline values: CDR1 MGHRA, CDR2 YSYEKL. Here the CDR3 reads CASLGRTGGDTGELFF. CDR3 DNA: TGCGCCAGCCTCGGACGTACAGGGGGGGACACCGGGGAGCTGTTTTTT.

The chain carries TRBV7-3 and TRBJ2-2; D possibly corresponds to TRBD1 (5 bases). CDR1 is SGHTA, CDR2 FQGTGA, per germline. The CDR3 length is 14 residues. Trimming shortened V by 2 bases and J by 4 bases, and 8 bases separated the two germline ends. CDR3 residues: CASSLGAFTGELFF. DNA for the CDR3: TGTGCCAGCAGCTTAGGGGCGTTCACCGGGGAGCTGTTTTTT.

The chain couples TRBV5-1 to TRBJ2-1; unclear D gene. The CDR3 consists of 13 residues. Looked up from germline, CDR1 is SGHRS and CDR2 is YFSETQ. V lost 0 bases to trimming and J lost 7 bases, with 8 bases between them. As DNA, the CDR3 is TGCGCCAGCAGCTTGGCCGGGTCGAATGAGCAGTTCTTC. Translating gives CASSLAGSNEQFF.

The chain recombines TRBV12-5 with TRBJ1-3, with TRBD1 matching 7 bases. The V gene's germline CDR1 is LGHNT and CDR2 FRNRAP. V lost 7 bases to trimming and J lost 1 base; unmatched junction nucleotides: 7. The CDR3 is 15 residues long. CDR3 region: CASVDRDRSGNTIYF. In DNA form, the CDR3 reads TGTGCTAGTGTAGACCGGGACAGATCTGGAAACACCATATATTTT.

In this sample, this clone turned up once. This sequence joins TRBV30 and TRBJ1-6; possible D gene TRBD1, 5 bases. Germline CDR1 is GTSNPN and CDR2 is SVGIG (reference sequence). The CDR3 consists of 15 residues. The V gene lost 5 bases and the J gene lost 2 bases, with 13 bases spanning the gap. For the CDR3, the DNA is TGTGCCTGGGGCCGGGGACGGGCCTATAATTCACCCCTCCACTTT. This encodes CAWGRGRAYNSPLHF. Full variable domain (remainder filled in from reference TRBV30 and TRBJ1-6): SQTIHQWPATLVQPVGSPLSLECTVEGTSNPNLYWYRQAAGRGLQLLFYSVGIGQISSEVPQNLSASRPQDRQFILSSKKLLLSDSGFYLCAWGRGRAYNSPLHFGNGTRLTVT.

The chain uses TRBV5-6 and TRBJ1-2; 8 nucleotides line up with TRBD1. CDR1 is SGHDT and CDR2 is YYEEEE in the germline V gene. The CDR3 runs 13 residues. V dropped 2 bases and J dropped 6; count of bases not matched to a gene: 3. The CDR3 protein is CASSFRGQNGYTF. The CDR3 bases are TGTGCCAGCAGCTTCAGGGGGCAGAATGGCTACACCTTC.

This clone was detected once. The CDR3 reads CASSPGQVSYEQYF. Written as DNA, the CDR3 is TGCGCCAGCAGCCCGGGACAGGTCTCCTACGAGCAGTACTTC. This sequence joins TRBV5-1 and TRBJ2-7, with TRBD1 matching 8 bases. The CDR3 contains 14 residues. The trim removed 4 bases at V and 0 bases at J, leaving 3 bases unmatched. From germline, CDR1 is SGHRS and CDR2 YFSETQ.

This CDR3 reads CASSLQGLVSGANVLTF. CDR3 in DNA: TGTGCCAGCAGCTTGCAGGGGCTCGTCTCTGGGGCCAACGTCCTGACTTTC. This sequence joins TRBV5-4 and TRBJ2-6, with a tentative D call TRBD1 (6 bases). The CDR3 has 17 amino acids. In germline, CDR1 is SGHNT, CDR2 YYREEE (reference sequence). V was trimmed by 1 base and J by 0 bases, leaving 11 bases between them.

The chain recombines TRBV7-2 with TRBJ2-3, with D unclear. Germline CDR1 reads SGHTA; CDR2 reads FQGNSA. Trimming shortened V by 4 bases and J by 2 bases, and 13 bases separated the two germline ends. This CDR3 contains 15 residues. The CDR3 sequence is CASSSSARITDTQYF. Here the CDR3 DNA reads TGTGCCAGCAGCTCCTCGGCTAGGATCACAGATACGCAGTATTTT.

The chain links TRBV5-5 to TRBJ2-7; 8 bases map to TRBD1. The germline V gene has CDR1 SGHKS and CDR2 YYEKEE (reference sequence). With 1 base clipped from V and 3 bases from J, the junction kept 6 bases outside the gene matches. This CDR3 comprises 15 residues. The CDR3 here is CASSLRQGKDYEQYF. The CDR3 coding sequence is TGTGCCAGCAGCTTGCGACAGGGGAAAGACTACGAGCAGTACTTC.

The chain uses TRBV5-1 and TRBJ2-2; D perhaps matches TRBD1 (6 bases). Germline V lookup: CDR1 SGHRS, CDR2 YFSETQ. V shed 2 bases and J shed 2 bases, with 10 bases lying between them. This CDR3 region has 15 residues. Here the CDR3 DNA reads TGCGCCAGCAGCTTTGGCAGGGGAAACACCGGGGAGCTGTTTTTT. Its translation: CASSFGRGNTGELFF.

The genes are TRBV9 and TRBJ2-1, with 13 bases matching TRBD2. The CDR3 has 15 residues. Trimming took 4 bases from V and 8 from J; bases not matched to a gene: 6. Germline V CDR1 and CDR2: SGDLS, YYNGEE. CDR3 sequence (DNA): TGTGCCAGCAGCCCTCGGACTAGCGGGAGTGATGAGCAGTTCTTC. It codes for CASSPRTSGSDEQFF.

For the CDR3, the DNA is TGTGCCAGCAGCTTGGGCGGGACAGGGGGCACAGATACGCAGTATTTT. The encoded protein is CASSLGGTGGTDTQYF. The rearrangement uses TRBV5-5 and TRBJ2-3, with TRBD1 matching over 10 bases. Germline values: CDR1 SGHKS, CDR2 YYEKEE (reference sequence). The CDR3 spans 16 residues. J gave up 1 base and V 0 bases, and 2 bases lay outside the gene matches. Together with reference TRBV5-5 and TRBJ2-3, the CDR3 gives the full variable domain: DAGVTQSPTHLIKTRGQQVTLRCSPISGHKSVSWYQQVLGQGPQFIFQYYEKEERGRGNFPDRFSARQFPNYSSELNVNALLLGDSALYLCASSLGGTGGTDTQYFGPGTRLTVL.